This T cell receptor beta chain was sequenced in a study of blood T cell repertoires in COVID-19. Study-level information: The United States, Italy and Spain provided the acute and convalescent COVID-19 samples. The analysed material was cDNA or gDNA that came from T cells, B-cell-depleted T cells, or PBMCs.

In the original processing: Amplification of reference gene primers provided the estimated nucleated cell counts. Repertoires were generated with immunoSEQ multiplex PCR, while TCRdb's copy carries only in-frame clones and drops some. The V and J calls and clone size come from that table; D and trimming were worked out from the DNA. Of 300,000 or so clones listed, about 91% are singletons. The sample taken for sequencing was peripheral blood. The TCR originated in a woman in her 30s who had recovered from COVID-19.

The CDR3: CSARRTDEAFF. CDR3 bases: TGCAGTGCCCGACGGACAGATGAAGCTTTCTTT. The chain carries TRBV20-1 and TRBJ1-1, with a weak D call TRBD1 (6 bases). CDR3 length: 11 amino acids. Trimming pared 6 bases from V and 7 bases from J, leaving 12 bases between. Germline CDR1 reads DFQATT; CDR2 reads SNEGSKA (reference sequence).